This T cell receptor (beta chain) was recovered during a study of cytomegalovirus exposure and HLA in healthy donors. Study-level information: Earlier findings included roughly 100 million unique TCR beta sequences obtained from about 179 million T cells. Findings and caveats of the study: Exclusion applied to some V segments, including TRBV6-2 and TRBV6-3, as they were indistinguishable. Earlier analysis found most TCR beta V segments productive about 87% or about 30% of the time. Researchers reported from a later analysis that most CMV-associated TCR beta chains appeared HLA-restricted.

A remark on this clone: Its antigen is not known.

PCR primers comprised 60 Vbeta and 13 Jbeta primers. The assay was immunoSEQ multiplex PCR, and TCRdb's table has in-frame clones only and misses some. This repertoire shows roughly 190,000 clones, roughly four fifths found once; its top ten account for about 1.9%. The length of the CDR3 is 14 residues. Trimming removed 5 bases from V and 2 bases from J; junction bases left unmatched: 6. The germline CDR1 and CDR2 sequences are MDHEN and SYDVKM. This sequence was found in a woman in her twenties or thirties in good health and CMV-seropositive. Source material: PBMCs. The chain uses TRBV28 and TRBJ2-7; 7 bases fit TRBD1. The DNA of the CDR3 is TGTGCCAGCAGTGAAGGGGGCATCCCCTACGAGCAGTACTTC. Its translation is CASSEGGIPYEQYF.